The 23 T cell receptor beta chains reported below all come from one sample, sequenced in a study of blood T cell repertoires in COVID-19. Method: immunoSEQ multiplex PCR; TCRdb's copy keeps in-frame clones and lacks some. The sample includes 150,000 to 200,000 clones, 75% to 90% seen only once; the top ten take 3.3%. The sequencing sample was made of peripheral blood. The receptors here all came from a human donor with acute or convalescent COVID-19. The donor label of this sample is uncertain.

The chain recombines TRBV19 with TRBJ2-3, with D unresolved. Per germline, CDR1 LNHDA and CDR2 SQIVND (reference sequence). The CDR3 loop spans 15 amino acids. The V gene lost 0 bases and the J gene lost 0 bases, with 7 bases spanning the gap. The CDR3 DNA follows: TGTGCCAGTAGTATAGATCTATCCAGCACAGATACGCAGTATTTT. This codes for CASSIDLSSTDTQYF.

This chain links TRBV5-4 with TRBJ2-3; the match to TRBD1 covers 9 bases. V shed 0 bases and J 6 bases; nucleotides not matched to a gene: 11. CDR3 length equals 17 residues. CDR1 SGHNT and CDR2 YYREEE come from the germline V gene (reference sequence). CDR3 residues: CASSLVFGTGIRDTQYF. As DNA, the CDR3 is TGTGCCAGCAGCTTGGTATTCGGGACAGGGATCCGGGATACGCAGTATTTT.

The chain links TRBV12-3 or TRBV12-4 to TRBJ1-1; D gene unclear. V shed 6 bases and J shed 1 base, with 9 bases lying between them. There are 13 residues in the CDR3. The CDR3 is CASRLLENTEAFF. CDR3 coding DNA: TGTGCCAGCAGGTTGCTAGAGAACACTGAAGCTTTCTTT.

This rearrangement joins TRBV7-2 to TRBJ2-3; D is perhaps TRBD1 (6 bases). Per germline, CDR1 SGHTA and CDR2 FQGNSA. This CDR3 is built from 19 residues. Between the trimmed V and J ends, which lost 3 bases and 8 bases, there was a span of 30 bases. CDR3 bases: TGTGCCAGCAGCTTCGGATACAGGGATCCCAGCAGGGGTTTTGGTACGCAGTATTTT. Translating it yields CASSFGYRDPSRGFGTQYF.

The gene calls are TRBV12-5 and TRBJ1-3; 9 positions agree with TRBD1. Germline loops: CDR1 LGHNT, CDR2 FRNRAP. V shed 5 bases and J 5 bases; nucleotides not matched to a gene: 4. This CDR3 contains 14 residues. Here the CDR3 reads CASGQTGGRNTIYF. In nucleotides, the CDR3 is TGTGCTAGTGGTCAAACAGGGGGCCGAAACACCATATATTTT.

This clone appeared a few times. V usage is TRBV4-1 and J usage is TRBJ1-2, with TRBD1 matching 11 bases. This CDR3 has 15 amino acids. V lost 4 bases to trimming and J lost 6 bases; unmatched junction nucleotides: 7. Germline V gives CDR1 MGHRA, CDR2 YSYEKL. CDR3 in amino acids: CASSLLGDRGNGYTF. In nucleotides, the CDR3 is TGCGCCAGCAGCCTCCTAGGGGACAGGGGGAATGGCTACACCTTC.

This clone occurred a few times. The chain links TRBV18 to TRBJ1-2; TRBD1 might be the D (6 bases). The CDR3 covers 15 residues. Trimming stripped 6 bases from V and 5 bases from J, with 19 bases between. Germline assignment: CDR1 KGHSH and CDR2 LQKENI. CDR3 nucleotides: TGTGCCAGCTCGGATTTACGACAGGCTCCTTATGGCTACACCTTC. It encodes CASSDLRQAPYGYTF.

The chain combines TRBV28 with TRBJ1-2; D is perhaps TRBD1 (6 bases). With 0 bases removed from V and 1 base from J, the gap between germline ends came to 12 bases. Germline CDR1 MDHEN, CDR2 SYDVKM. CDR3 size: 16 residues. In DNA form, the CDR3 reads TGTGCCAGCAGTTTATGGCCAGGGGAAGGTAACTATGGCTACACCTTC. Its protein product is CASSLWPGEGNYGYTF.

This clone was seen more than once but under ten times. The rearrangement uses TRBV19 and TRBJ2-1; 7 bases match TRBD2. CDR1 LNHDA and CDR2 SQIVND come from the germline V gene (reference sequence). With 3 bases clipped from V and 2 bases from J, the junction kept 7 bases outside the gene matches. The CDR3 loop spans 16 amino acids. CDR3 residues: CASSISSGVPYNEQFF. The CDR3 region has the DNA TGTGCCAGTAGTATCTCCAGCGGGGTTCCCTACAATGAGCAGTTCTTC.

This chain joins TRBV27 and TRBJ1-2; D is undetermined. Germline values: CDR1 MNHEY, CDR2 SMNVEV (reference sequence). The V gene lost 1 base and the J gene lost 6 bases, with 15 bases spanning the gap. The CDR3 length is 15 residues. The CDR3 DNA is TGTGCCAGCAGTTTATTTTGGGAGGATAGAGATGGCTACACCTTC. This sequence encodes CASSLFWEDRDGYTF.

This chain links TRBV2 with TRBJ1-2, with TRBD1 identical over 7 bases. The CDR3 consists of 13 residues. CDR1 and CDR2 (germline): SNHLY, FYNNEI. Trimming at V came to 6 bases and at J to 8 bases, leaving 9 bases not matched to a gene. CDR3 residues: CASSPEDRMGYTF. The CDR3 DNA reads as TGTGCCAGCAGCCCCGAGGACAGGATGGGCTACACCTTC. Full variable domain (outside the CDR3, taken from reference TRBV2 and TRBJ1-2): EPEVTQTPSHQVTQMGQEVILRCVPISNHLYFYWYRQILGQKVEFLVSFYNNEISEKSEIFDDQFSVERPDGSNFTLKIRSTKLEDSAMYFCASSPEDRMGYTFGSGTRLTVV.

This sequence joins TRBV21-1 and TRBJ1-2. TRBV21-1 is marked as a pseudogene. This CDR3 comprises 14 residues. The CDR3 region has the DNA TGTGCCAGCAGCAGGGCAGGGAGGGACTATGGCTACACCTTC. Its protein product is CASSRAGRDYGYTF.

In this sample, this clone turned up a few times. The V call is TRBV6-1, the J call TRBJ1-1, with TRBD1 matching 7 bases. Trimming at V came to 3 bases and at J to 10 bases, leaving 8 bases not matched to a gene. The length of the CDR3 is 13 residues. Germline assignment: CDR1 MNHNS and CDR2 SASEGT. CDR3 loop: CASSEGTVNLAFF. In DNA form, the CDR3 reads TGTGCCAGCAGTGAGGGGACAGTAAATTTAGCTTTCTTT.

The chain employs TRBV6-1 and TRBJ2-3; TRBD1 matches 11 bases. The CDR3 has 17 residues. Trimming took 4 bases from V and 3 from J; bases not matched to a gene: 9. Germline CDR1 MNHNS, CDR2 SASEGT. CDR3 in DNA: TGTGCCAGCAGTGCGGGTTACGGGACAGGGGGGACAGATACGCAGTATTTT. As protein: CASSAGYGTGGTDTQYF.

This clone appeared once. The chain combines TRBV10-2 with TRBJ2-7, with 7 bases that match TRBD1. Germline CDR1 WSHSY, CDR2 SAAADI. V was clipped by 6 bases and J by 5 bases; unmatched bases: 1. CDR3 length equals 11 residues. As DNA, the CDR3 is TGCGCCAGCAGCCAGGGGGACGAGCAGTACTTC. Residues: CASSQGDEQYF.

The chain has TRBV15 and TRBJ1-5, with D maybe TRBD1 (6 bases). CDR1 is LNHNV, CDR2 YYDKDF, per germline (reference sequence). This CDR3 spans 18 amino acids. The V end was cut by 2 bases, the J end by 0 bases, with 17 bases between. The CDR3 bases are TGTGCCACCAGCAGATCCCTTTGGGGGCGTTATAGCAATCAGCCCCAGCATTTT. Its translation: CATSRSLWGRYSNQPQHF.

The chain recombines TRBV7-8 with TRBJ1-1; perhaps TRBD1 as D (6 bases). Germline V gene lookup returns CDR1 SGHVS and CDR2 FQNEAQ. This CDR3 region has 14 residues. Trimming stripped 3 bases from V and 4 bases from J, with 12 bases between. The CDR3 protein is CASSFSQGSTEAFF. The CDR3 nucleotides are TGTGCCAGCAGCTTCAGTCAGGGGAGCACTGAAGCTTTCTTT.

The CDR3 nucleotides read TGTGCCAGCAGCCAAACGGGACAGGGGAACACCGGGGAGCTGTTTTTT. Translating it yields CASSQTGQGNTGELFF. The chain links TRBV21-1 to TRBJ2-2; the D call in the table, TRBD1, was not verified against the DNA. TRBV21-1 is noted as a pseudogene. This CDR3 comprises 16 residues.

This clone was recorded only once. This chain connects TRBV6-5 to TRBJ1-1; D gene ambiguous. V dropped 3 bases and J dropped 1 base, with 9 bases sitting between them. CDR1 MNHEY and CDR2 SVGAGI come from the germline V gene. This CDR3 has 14 residues. CDR3 sequence: CASSYVGGNTEAFF. CDR3 DNA: TGTGCCAGCAGTTATGTCGGTGGGAACACTGAAGCTTTCTTT.

The V call is TRBV11-3, the J call TRBJ1-1; D is perhaps TRBD1 (5 bases). This CDR3 region has 15 residues. From germline, CDR1 is SGHNT and CDR2 YENEEA. Trimming shortened V by 3 bases and J by 3 bases, and 14 bases separated the two germline ends. The CDR3 nucleotides read TGTGCCAGCAGCTTCCCAGAAAAAGGGGACACTGAAGCTTTCTTT. This gives the protein CASSFPEKGDTEAFF.

This clone showed up just once. V and J are TRBV4-3 and TRBJ1-3; 10 bases are shared with TRBD1. Germline CDR1 LGHNA, CDR2 YSLEER. V was pared by 1 base and J by 0 bases, with 3 bases of the junction left unmatched. The CDR3 loop spans 17 amino acids. The CDR3 here is CASSQGTGGNSGNTIYF. The CDR3 DNA reads as TGCGCCAGCAGCCAAGGGACAGGGGGAAACTCTGGAAACACCATATATTTT.

This chain joins TRBV5-6 and TRBJ2-2; 11 nucleotides match TRBD1. Trimming cost V 4 bases and J 7 bases; bases outside gene matches: 6. CDR1 is SGHDT, CDR2 YYEEEE, per germline. The CDR3 runs to 15 residues. The CDR3 coding sequence is TGTGCCAGCAGCCCATCGGGACAGGGGGTCGGGGAGCTGTTTTTT. It encodes CASSPSGQGVGELFF.

The J gene is TRBJ2-1, the V gene TRBV28; 9 bases map to TRBD1. Looked up from germline, CDR1 is MDHEN and CDR2 is SYDVKM. The CDR3 sequence is 14 residues long. V lost 6 bases and J lost 6; bases outside the gene matches: 6. The CDR3 DNA reads TGTGCCAGCAGCCGGGACAGGGTGGTCAATGAGCAGTTCTTC. This encodes CASSRDRVVNEQFF. The variable domain in full, with the rest retrieved from reference TRBV28 and TRBJ2-1, is DVKVTQSSRYLVKRTGEKVFLECVQDMDHENMFWYRQDPGLGLRLIYFSYDVKMKEKGDIPEGYSVSREKKERFSLILESASTNQTSMYLCASSRDRVVNEQFFGPGTRLTVL.